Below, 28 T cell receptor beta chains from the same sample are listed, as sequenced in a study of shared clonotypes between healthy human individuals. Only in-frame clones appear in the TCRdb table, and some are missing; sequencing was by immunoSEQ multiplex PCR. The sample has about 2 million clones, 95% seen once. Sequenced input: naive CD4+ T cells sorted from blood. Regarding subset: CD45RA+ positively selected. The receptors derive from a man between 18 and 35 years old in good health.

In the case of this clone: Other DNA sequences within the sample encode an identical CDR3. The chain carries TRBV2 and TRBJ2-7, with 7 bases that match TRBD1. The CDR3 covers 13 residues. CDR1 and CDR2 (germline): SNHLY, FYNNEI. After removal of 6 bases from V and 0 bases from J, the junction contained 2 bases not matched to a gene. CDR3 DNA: TGTGCCAGCAGACAGGGGAGCTCCTACGAGCAGTACTTC. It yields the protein CASRQGSSYEQYF.

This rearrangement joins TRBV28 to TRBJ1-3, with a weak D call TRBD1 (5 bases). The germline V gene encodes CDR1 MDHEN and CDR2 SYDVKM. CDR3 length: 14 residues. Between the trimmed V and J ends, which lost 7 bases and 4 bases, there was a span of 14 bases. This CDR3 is CASIDQGSGNTIYF. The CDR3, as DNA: TGTGCCAGCATCGATCAGGGATCCGGAAACACCATATATTTT.

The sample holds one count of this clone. In nucleotides, the CDR3 is TGTGCCAGCAGCGCTAAAGAAGTCGCCTACGAGCAGTACTTC. It encodes CASSAKEVAYEQYF. V is TRBV5-4 and J is TRBJ2-7; D gene ambiguous. The CDR3 spans 14 residues. CDR1 and CDR2 from the germline V gene are SGHNT and YYREEE (reference sequence). V dropped 4 bases and J dropped 2 bases, with 13 bases sitting between them.

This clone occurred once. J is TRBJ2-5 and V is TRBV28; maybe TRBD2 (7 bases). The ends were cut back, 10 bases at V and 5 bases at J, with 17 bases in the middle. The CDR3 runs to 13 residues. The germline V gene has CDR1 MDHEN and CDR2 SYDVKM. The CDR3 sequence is CATTLRGGETQYF. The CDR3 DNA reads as TGTGCCACTACTCTAAGGGGGGGGGAGACCCAGTACTTC.

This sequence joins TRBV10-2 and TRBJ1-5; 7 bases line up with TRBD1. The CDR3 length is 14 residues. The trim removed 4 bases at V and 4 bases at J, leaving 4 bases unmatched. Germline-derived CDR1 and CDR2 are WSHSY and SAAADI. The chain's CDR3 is CASSAAGGNQPQHF. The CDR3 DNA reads TGCGCCAGCAGTGCTGCAGGGGGGAATCAGCCCCAGCATTTT.

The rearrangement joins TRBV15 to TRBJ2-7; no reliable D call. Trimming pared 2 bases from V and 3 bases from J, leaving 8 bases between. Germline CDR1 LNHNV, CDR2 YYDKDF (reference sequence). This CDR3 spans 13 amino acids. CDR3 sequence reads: CATSRSPSYEQYF. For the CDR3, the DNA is TGTGCCACCAGCAGAAGTCCTAGCTACGAGCAGTACTTC.

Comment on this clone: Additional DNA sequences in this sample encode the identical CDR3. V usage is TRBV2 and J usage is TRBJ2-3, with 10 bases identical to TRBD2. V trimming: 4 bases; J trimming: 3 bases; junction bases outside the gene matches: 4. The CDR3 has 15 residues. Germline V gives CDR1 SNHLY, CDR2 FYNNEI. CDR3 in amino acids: CASSGAGGPTDTQYF. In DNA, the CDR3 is TGTGCCAGCAGTGGAGCGGGGGGGCCGACAGATACGCAGTATTTT.

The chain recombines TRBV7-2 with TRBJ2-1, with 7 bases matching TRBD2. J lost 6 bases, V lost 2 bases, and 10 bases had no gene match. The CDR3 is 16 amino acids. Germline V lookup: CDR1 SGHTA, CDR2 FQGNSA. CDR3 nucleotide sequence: TGTGCCAGCAGCTTAATAGGGACTACCTCGGGCAATGAGCAGTTCTTC. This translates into CASSLIGTTSGNEQFF.

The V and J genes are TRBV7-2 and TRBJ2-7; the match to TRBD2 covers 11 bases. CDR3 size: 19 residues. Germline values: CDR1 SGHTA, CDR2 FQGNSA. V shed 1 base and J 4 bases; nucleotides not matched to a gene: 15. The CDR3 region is CASSLVSSGRAKERYEQYF. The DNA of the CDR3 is TGTGCCAGCAGCTTAGTAAGTAGCGGGAGGGCCAAGGAGCGTTACGAGCAGTACTTC. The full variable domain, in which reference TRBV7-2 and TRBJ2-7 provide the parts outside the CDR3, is GAGVSQSPSNKVTEKGKDVELRCDPISGHTALYWYRQSLGQGLEFLIYFQGNSAPDKSGLPSDRFSAERTGGSVSTLTIQRTQQEDSAVYLCASSLVSSGRAKERYEQYFGPGTRLTVT.

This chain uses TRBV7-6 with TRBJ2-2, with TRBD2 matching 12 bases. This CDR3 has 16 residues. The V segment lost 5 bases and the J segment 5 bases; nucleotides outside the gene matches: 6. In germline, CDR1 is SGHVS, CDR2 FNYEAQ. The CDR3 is CASSPTSGRKTGELFF. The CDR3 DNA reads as TGTGCCAGCAGCCCGACTAGCGGGAGAAAGACCGGGGAGCTGTTTTTT.

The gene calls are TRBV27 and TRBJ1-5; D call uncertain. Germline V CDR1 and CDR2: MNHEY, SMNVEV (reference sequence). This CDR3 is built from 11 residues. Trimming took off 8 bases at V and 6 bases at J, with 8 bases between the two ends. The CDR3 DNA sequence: TGTGCCAGCTCAAAAGGTCAGCCCCAGCATTTT. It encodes CASSKGQPQHF.

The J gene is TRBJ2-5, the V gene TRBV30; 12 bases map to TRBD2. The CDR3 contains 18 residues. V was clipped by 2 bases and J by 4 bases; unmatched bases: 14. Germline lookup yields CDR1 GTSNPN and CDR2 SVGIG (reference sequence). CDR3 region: CAWSSGLAGLGTRETQYF. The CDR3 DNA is TGTGCCTGGAGTAGCGGACTAGCGGGACTAGGGACCAGAGAGACCCAGTACTTC.

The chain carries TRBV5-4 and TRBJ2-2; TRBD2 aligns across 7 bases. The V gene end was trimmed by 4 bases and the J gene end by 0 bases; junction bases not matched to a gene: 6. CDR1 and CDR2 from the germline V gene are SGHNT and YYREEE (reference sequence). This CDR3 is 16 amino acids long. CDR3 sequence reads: CASSPGGVTNTGELFF. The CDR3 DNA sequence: TGTGCCAGCAGCCCTGGGGGGGTTACGAACACCGGGGAGCTGTTTTTT.

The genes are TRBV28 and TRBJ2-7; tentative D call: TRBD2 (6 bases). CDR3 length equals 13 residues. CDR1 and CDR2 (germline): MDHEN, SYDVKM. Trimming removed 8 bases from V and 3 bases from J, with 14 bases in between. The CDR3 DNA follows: TGTGCCAGCCGGAGGGGCGGGGTCTACGAGCAGTACTTC. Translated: CASRRGGVYEQYF.

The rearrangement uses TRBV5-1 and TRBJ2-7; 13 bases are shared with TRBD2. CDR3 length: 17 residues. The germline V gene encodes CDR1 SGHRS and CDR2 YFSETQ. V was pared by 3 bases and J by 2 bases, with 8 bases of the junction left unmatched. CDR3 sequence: CASSSGLAGVSTYEQYF. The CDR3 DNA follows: TGCGCCAGCAGCTCCGGACTAGCGGGGGTATCCACCTACGAGCAGTACTTC.

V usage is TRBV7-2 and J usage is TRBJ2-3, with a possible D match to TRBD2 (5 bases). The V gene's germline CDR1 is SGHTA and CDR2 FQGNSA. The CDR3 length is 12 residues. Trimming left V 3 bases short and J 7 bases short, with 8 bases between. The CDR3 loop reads CASSFEGNTQYF. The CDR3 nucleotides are TGTGCCAGCAGCTTCGAGGGTAATACGCAGTATTTT.

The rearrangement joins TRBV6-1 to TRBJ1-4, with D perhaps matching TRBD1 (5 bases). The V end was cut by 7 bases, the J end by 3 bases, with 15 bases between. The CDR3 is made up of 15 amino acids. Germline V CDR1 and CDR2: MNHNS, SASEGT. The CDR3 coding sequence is TGTGCCAGCAAGGTGTTTCGGGGGGCTAATGAAAAACTGTTTTTT. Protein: CASKVFRGANEKLFF.

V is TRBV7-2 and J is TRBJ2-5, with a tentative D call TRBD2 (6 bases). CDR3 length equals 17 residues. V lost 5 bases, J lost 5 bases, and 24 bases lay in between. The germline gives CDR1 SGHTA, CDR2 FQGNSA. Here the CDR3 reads CASSQGDGVAVYETQYF. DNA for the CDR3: TGTGCCAGCAGCCAAGGGGATGGGGTAGCGGTATACGAGACCCAGTACTTC.

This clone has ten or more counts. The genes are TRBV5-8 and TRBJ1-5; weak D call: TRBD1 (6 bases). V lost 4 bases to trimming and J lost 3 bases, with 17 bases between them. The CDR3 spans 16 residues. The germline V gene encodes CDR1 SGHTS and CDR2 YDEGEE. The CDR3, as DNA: TGTGCCAGCAGCGGGGGATCCGACAGGCCCAATCAGCCCCAGCATTTT. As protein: CASSGGSDRPNQPQHF. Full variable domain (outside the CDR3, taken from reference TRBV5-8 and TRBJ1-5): EAGVTQSPTHLIKTRGQQATLRCSPISGHTSVYWYQQALGLGLQFLLWYDEGEERNRGNFPPRFSGRQFPNYSSELNVNALELEDSALYLCASSGGSDRPNQPQHFGDGTRLSIL.

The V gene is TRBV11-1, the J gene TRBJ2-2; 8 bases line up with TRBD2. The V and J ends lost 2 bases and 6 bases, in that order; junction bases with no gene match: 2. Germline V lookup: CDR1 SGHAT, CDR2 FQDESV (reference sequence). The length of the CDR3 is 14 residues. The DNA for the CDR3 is TGTGCCAGCAGCTTATTAGCGGGGTCCGGGGAGCTGTTTTTT. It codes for CASSLLAGSGELFF.

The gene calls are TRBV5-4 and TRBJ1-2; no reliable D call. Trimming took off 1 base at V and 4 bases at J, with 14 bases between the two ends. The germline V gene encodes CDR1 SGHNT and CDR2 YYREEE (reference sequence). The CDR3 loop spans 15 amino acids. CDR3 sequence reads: CASSLLSAGGYGYTF. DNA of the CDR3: TGTGCCAGCAGCTTGCTGTCGGCTGGAGGCTATGGCTACACCTTC.

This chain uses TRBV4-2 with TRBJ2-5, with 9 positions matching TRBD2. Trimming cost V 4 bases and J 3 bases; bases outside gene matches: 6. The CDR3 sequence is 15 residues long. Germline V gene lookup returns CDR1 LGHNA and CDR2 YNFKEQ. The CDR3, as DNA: TGTGCCAGCAGCCGCGCGGGGGGGCCCGAAGAGACCCAGTACTTC. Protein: CASSRAGGPEETQYF.

The CDR3 DNA is TGTGCCAGCAGCTTAGATCTTAACACCTACGAGCAGTACTTC. It translates to CASSLDLNTYEQYF. This chain joins TRBV7-6 and TRBJ2-7; D remains unclear. This CDR3 comprises 14 residues. Germline V gene sequence: CDR1 SGHVS, CDR2 FNYEAQ. Trimming shortened V by 1 base and J by 2 bases, and 9 bases separated the two germline ends.

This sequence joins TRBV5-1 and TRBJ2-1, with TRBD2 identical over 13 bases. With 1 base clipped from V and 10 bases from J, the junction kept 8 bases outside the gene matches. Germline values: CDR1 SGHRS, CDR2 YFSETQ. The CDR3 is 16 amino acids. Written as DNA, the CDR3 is TGCGCCAGCAGCTTGTCGGGACTAGCGGGGCAGGGGGAGCAGTTCTTC. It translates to CASSLSGLAGQGEQFF.

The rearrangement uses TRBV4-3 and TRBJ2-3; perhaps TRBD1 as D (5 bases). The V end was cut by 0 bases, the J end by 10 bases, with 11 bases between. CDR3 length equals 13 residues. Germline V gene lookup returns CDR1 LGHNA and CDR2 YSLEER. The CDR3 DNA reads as TGCGCCAGCAGCCAAGATACAGGTAGGGCGCAGTATTTT. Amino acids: CASSQDTGRAQYF.

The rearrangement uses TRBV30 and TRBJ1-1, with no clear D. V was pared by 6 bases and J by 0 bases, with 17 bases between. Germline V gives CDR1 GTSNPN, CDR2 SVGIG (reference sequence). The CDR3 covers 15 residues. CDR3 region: CACDKEITLNTEAFF. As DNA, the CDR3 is TGTGCCTGCGACAAGGAGATAACCTTGAACACTGAAGCTTTCTTT. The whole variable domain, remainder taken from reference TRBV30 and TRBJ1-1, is SQTIHQWPATLVQPVGSPLSLECTVEGTSNPNLYWYRQAAGRGLQLLFYSVGIGQISSEVPQNLSASRPQDRQFILSSKKLLLSDSGFYLCACDKEITLNTEAFFGQGTRLTVV.

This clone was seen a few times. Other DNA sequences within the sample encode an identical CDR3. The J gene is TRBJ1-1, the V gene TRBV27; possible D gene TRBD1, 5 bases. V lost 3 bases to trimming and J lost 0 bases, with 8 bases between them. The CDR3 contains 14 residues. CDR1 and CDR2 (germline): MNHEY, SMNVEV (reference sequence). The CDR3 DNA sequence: TGTGCCAGCAGTTTCCGGGGACTGAACACTGAAGCTTTCTTT. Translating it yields CASSFRGLNTEAFF.

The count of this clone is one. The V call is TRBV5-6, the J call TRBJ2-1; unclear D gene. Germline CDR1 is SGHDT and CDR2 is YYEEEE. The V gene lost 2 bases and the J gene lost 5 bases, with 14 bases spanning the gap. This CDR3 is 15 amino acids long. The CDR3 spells CASSLRPHINNEQFF. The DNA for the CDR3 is TGTGCCAGCAGCTTAAGGCCCCACATAAACAATGAGCAGTTCTTC.